This T cell receptor (beta chain) was profiled in a study of CD8 T cells in ankylosing spondylitis. On this clonotype: Its antigen is currently unknown.

The authors made TCR beta libraries by quantitative 5'-RACE with molecular barcodes. TCRdb redid the calling of the 5' RACE reads with MiXCR, one entry per CDR3 protein. The data show around 150,000 distinct CDR3 sequences, around 16% seen once. Overall study results and limits: Ankylosing spondylitis blood seemed to carry a telltale TCR beta motif made of eight or nine highly homologous variants. Reported data indicate significant enrichment of disease-linked clones within matched ankylosing spondylitis synovial fluid.

The CDR3 is 12 residues long. The TCR comes from a male donor with ankylosing spondylitis or in good health (not recorded which). The source material was blood, either unsorted or a sorted T cell fraction (not recorded which). The chain links TRBV21-1 to TRBJ1-3. TRBV21-1 is marked as a pseudogene. CDR3 DNA sequence: TGTGCCAGCAGGGACTCTGGAAACACCATATATTTT. Its protein is CASRDSGNTIYF.